These 7 T cell receptor beta chains were all obtained from the same sample, sequenced in a study of cytomegalovirus exposure and HLA in healthy donors. Both 60 Vbeta primers and 13 Jbeta primers went into the PCR. Some clones are missing from TCRdb's copy, which holds only in-frame ones; the method was immunoSEQ multiplex PCR. The sample includes 20,000 to 25,000 clones. The sample comprised PBMCs. The receptor set was obtained from a male donor in good health and CMV-seropositive.

The chain links TRBV4-2 to TRBJ1-1; D might be TRBD1 (5 bases). Germline V gene sequence: CDR1 LGHNA, CDR2 YNFKEQ. The CDR3 is 15 residues long. V lost 1 base and J 5 bases, leaving 14 bases between the germline ends. The CDR3 DNA sequence: TGTGCCAGCAGCCAAGGGCTAGGCAGGGAAACTGAAGCTTTCTTT. Its translation: CASSQGLGRETEAFF.

This sequence joins TRBV29-1 and TRBJ2-1; TRBD1 matches at 7 bases. This CDR3 spans 13 amino acids. CDR1 and CDR2 from the germline V gene are SQVTM and ANQGSEA. J gave up 5 bases and V 7 bases, and 8 bases lay outside the gene matches. CDR3: CSAVGTVHNEQFF. Here the CDR3 DNA reads TGCAGCGCCGTCGGGACAGTCCACAATGAGCAGTTCTTC.

V usage is TRBV7-9 and J usage is TRBJ1-2; 8 nucleotides line up with TRBD1. Germline CDR1 SEHNR, CDR2 FQNEAQ (reference sequence). CDR3 length: 13 amino acids. The trim removed 5 bases at V and 3 bases at J, leaving 2 bases unmatched. This chain's CDR3 is CASSAQGDYGYTF. The CDR3, as DNA: TGTGCCAGCAGCGCACAGGGGGACTATGGCTACACCTTC.

This sequence joins TRBV30 and TRBJ2-7; D remains unclear. The CDR3 length is 11 residues. Trimming left V 4 bases short and J 3 bases short, with 7 bases between. Per germline, CDR1 GTSNPN and CDR2 SVGIG (reference sequence). CDR3 coding DNA: TGTGCCTGGACAGTAAACTACGAGCAGTACTTC. Translated: CAWTVNYEQYF.

The chain uses TRBV5-1 and TRBJ2-1, with 8 bases matching TRBD1. Germline assignment: CDR1 SGHRS and CDR2 YFSETQ. Trimming cost V 4 bases and J 5 bases; bases outside gene matches: 8. The CDR3 is made up of 15 amino acids. In DNA form, the CDR3 reads TGCGCCAGCAGCCTGACAGGGGATACCGACAATGAGCAGTTCTTC. Translation gives CASSLTGDTDNEQFF.

The chain joins TRBV28 to TRBJ2-7, with 12 bases aligning to TRBD2. The junction had 3 bases not matched to a gene; V was cut back by 2 bases and J by 1 base. The CDR3 consists of 16 residues. Germline CDR1 MDHEN, CDR2 SYDVKM. The CDR3: CASSLSLAGGSYEQYF. CDR3 nucleotide sequence: TGTGCCAGCAGTTTAAGTCTAGCGGGAGGGTCCTACGAGCAGTACTTC.

The chain is built from TRBV27 and TRBJ1-1; TRBD1 agrees at 7 bases. The CDR3 is 13 residues long. Germline V gene data show CDR1 as MNHEY and CDR2 as SMNVEV (reference sequence). The V segment lost 7 bases and the J segment 3 bases; nucleotides outside the gene matches: 5. CDR3 coding DNA: TGTGCCAGCATGGGACAGACATACACTGAAGCTTTCTTT. This sequence encodes CASMGQTYTEAFF.